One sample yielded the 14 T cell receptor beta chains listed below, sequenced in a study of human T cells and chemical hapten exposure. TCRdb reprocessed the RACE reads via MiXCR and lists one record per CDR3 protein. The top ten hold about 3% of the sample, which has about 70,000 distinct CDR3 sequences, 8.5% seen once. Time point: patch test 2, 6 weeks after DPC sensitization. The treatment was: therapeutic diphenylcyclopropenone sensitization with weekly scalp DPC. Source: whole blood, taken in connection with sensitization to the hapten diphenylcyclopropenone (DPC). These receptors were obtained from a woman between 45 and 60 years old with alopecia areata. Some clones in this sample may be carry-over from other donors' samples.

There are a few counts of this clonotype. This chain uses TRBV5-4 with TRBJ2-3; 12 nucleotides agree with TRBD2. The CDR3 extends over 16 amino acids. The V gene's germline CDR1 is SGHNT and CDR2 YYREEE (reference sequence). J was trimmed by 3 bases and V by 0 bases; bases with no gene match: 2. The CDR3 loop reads CASSLALAGGTDTQYF. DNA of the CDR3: TGTGCCAGCAGCTTGGCTCTAGCGGGAGGGACAGATACGCAGTATTTT.

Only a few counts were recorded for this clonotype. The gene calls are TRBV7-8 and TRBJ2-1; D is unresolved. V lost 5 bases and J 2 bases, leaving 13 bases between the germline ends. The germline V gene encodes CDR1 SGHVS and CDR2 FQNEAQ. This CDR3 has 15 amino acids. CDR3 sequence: CASSGARVPYNEQFF. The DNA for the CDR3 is TGTGCCAGCAGCGGCGCCCGGGTGCCCTACAATGAGCAGTTCTTC.

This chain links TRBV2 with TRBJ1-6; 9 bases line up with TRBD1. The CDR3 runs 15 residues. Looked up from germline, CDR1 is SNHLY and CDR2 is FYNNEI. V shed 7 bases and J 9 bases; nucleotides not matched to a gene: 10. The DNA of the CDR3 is TGTGCCAGCAACAATAAACAGGGGGCCAGTTCACCCCTCCACTTT. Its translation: CASNNKQGASSPLHF.

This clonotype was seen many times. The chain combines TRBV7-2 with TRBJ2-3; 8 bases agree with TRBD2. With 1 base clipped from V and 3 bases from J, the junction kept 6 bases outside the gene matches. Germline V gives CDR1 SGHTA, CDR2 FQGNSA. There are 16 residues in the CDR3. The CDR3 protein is CASSLEGSGGTDTQYF. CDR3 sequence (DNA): TGTGCCAGCAGCTTAGAGGGGAGCGGGGGTACAGATACGCAGTATTTT.

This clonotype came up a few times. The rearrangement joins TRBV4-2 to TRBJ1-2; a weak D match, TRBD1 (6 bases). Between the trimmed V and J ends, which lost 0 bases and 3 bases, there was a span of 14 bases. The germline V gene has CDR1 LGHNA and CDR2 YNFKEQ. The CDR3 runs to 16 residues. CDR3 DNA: TGTGCCAGCAGCCAAGATTTCAGGGGCGCCGACTATGGCTACACCTTC. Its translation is CASSQDFRGADYGYTF.

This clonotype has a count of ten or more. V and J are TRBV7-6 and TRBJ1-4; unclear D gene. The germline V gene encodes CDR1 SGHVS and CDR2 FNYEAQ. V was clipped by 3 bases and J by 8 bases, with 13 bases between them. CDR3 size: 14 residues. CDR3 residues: CASSLGQLREKLFF. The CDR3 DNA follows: TGTGCCAGCAGCTTGGGTCAGTTAAGGGAAAAACTGTTTTTT.

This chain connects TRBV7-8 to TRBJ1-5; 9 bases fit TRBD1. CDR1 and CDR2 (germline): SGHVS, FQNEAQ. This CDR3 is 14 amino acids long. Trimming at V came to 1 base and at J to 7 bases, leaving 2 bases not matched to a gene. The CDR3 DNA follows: TGTGCCAGCAGCTTAGGGACAGGGGAACAGCCCCAGCATTTT. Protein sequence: CASSLGTGEQPQHF.

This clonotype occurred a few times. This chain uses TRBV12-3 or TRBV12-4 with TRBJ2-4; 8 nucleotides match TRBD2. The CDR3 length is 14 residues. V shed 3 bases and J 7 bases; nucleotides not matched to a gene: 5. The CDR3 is CASSLPGGQNIQYF. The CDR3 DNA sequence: TGTGCCAGCAGTTTGCCGGGGGGGCAGAACATTCAGTACTTC.

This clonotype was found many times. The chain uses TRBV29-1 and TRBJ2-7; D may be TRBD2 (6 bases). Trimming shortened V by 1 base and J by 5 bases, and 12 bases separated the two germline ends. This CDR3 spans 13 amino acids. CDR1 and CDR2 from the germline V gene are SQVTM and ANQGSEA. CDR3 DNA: TGCAGCGTTGAAGCGGGAGATTCCCACGAGCAGTACTTC. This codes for CSVEAGDSHEQYF.

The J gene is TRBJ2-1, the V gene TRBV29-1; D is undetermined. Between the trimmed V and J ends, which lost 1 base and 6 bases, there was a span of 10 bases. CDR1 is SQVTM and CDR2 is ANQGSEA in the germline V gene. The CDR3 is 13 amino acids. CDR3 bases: TGCAGCGTTGAAGGGGCTACTCGCAATGAGCAGTTCTTC. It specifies CSVEGATRNEQFF.

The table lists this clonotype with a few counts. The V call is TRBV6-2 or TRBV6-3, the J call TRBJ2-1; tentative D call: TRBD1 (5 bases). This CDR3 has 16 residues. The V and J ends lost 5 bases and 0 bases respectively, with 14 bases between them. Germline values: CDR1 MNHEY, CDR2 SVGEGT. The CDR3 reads CASSAAHRYSYNEQFF. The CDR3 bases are TGTGCCAGCAGTGCCGCCCACAGGTACTCCTACAATGAGCAGTTCTTC.

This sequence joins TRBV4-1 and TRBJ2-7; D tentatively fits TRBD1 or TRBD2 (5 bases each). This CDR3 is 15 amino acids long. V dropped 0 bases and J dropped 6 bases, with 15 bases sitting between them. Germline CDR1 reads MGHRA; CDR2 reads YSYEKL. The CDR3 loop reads CASSQEGAGTGEQYF. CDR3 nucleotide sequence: TGCGCCAGCAGCCAAGAAGGAGCAGGGACGGGCGAGCAGTACTTC.

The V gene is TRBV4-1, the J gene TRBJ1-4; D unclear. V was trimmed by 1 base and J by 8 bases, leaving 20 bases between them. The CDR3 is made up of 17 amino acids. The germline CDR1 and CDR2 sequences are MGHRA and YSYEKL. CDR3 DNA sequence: TGCGCCAGCAGCCAAGGGCTTCGAAAGCTAGGAAGGGAAAAACTGTTTTTT. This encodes CASSQGLRKLGREKLFF.

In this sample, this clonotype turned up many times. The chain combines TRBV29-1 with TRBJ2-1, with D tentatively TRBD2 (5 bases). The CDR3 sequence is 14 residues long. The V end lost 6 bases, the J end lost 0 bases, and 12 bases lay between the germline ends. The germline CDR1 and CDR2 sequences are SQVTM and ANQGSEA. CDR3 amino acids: CSVRRGSSYNEQFF. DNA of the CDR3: TGCAGCGTCAGAAGAGGGTCCTCCTACAATGAGCAGTTCTTC.